This T cell receptor beta chain is from a study of T cell repertoires in cytomegalovirus infection. On this clonotype itself: Its antigen remains unidentified.

Germline V gene lookup returns CDR1 MNHNY and CDR2 SVGAGI (reference sequence). Trimming left V 2 bases short and J 8 bases short, with 13 bases between. CDR3 length equals 14 residues. A single record per CDR3 protein comes from TCRdb applying MiXCR to the reads. This sample carries about 220,000 distinct CDR3 sequences, 35% to 40% of them seen once, and the ten largest clones take roughly three fifths. The sample consisted of CD8+ T cells from cultured PBMCs, taken from culture after CMV antigen stimulation. The V and J genes are TRBV6-6 and TRBJ2-1; possible D gene TRBD2, 5 bases. The receptor was isolated from a human donor in good health (CMV status not recorded). Some clones in this sample may be carry-over from other donors' samples. CDR3 region: CASSYTLASHEQFF. The CDR3 nucleotides are TGTGCCAGCAGTTACACCCTGGCTAGCCATGAGCAGTTCTTC.